This TCR beta chain was sequenced during a study of T cells in Graves' hyperthyroidism and ophthalmopathy. RNA transcripts gave rise to amplified TCR beta CDR3 regions. HTBI primers were used for first-round RT-PCR of the TCR CDR3. MiXCR was run by TCRdb on the multiplex PCR reads, yielding one entry per CDR3 protein. The table has over 450,000 distinct CDR3 sequences, roughly 15% seen once. From germline, CDR1 is SNHLY and CDR2 FYNNEI. CDR3 length: 17 residues. The V gene lost 3 bases and the J gene lost 5 bases, with 22 bases spanning the gap. This clonotype appeared a single time. Clinical symptoms, serum thyroxine and TRAb, thyroid ultrasound and orbital computed tomography together formed the diagnostic basis.

The chain uses TRBV2 and TRBJ2-5; perhaps TRBD2 as D (7 bases). The source material was blood. The receptor was isolated from a woman aged 18 to 35 with Graves' ophthalmopathy. The CDR3, as DNA: TGTGCCAGCAGTGATGGGGGGGATCAGGGGCCAAGGGAGACCCAGTACTTC. This codes for CASSDGGDQGPRETQYF.